This T cell receptor (beta chain) was retrieved from a study of cytomegalovirus exposure and HLA in healthy donors. About the research overall: The approximately 120 million unique TCR beta sequences, from around 200 million T cells, were found by an earlier analysis. Overall study findings and caveats: TCR beta V- and J-gene trimming, according to a later analysis, was linked to a missense DCLRE1C variant. Cytomegalovirus-associated status was assigned to 150 to 200 TCR beta chains.

The primer mix had 60 Vbeta and 13 Jbeta primers. TCRdb's copy holds only in-frame clones and misses some; the assay was immunoSEQ multiplex PCR. The sample holds about 220,000 clones; roughly 80% are singletons and the top ten take over 5%. In the case of this clone: Its antigen is not identified. One end of the junction varies from germline; a read error may be responsible.

Whereas donors were nominally healthy upon sampling, unrecorded immune exposures were probable. Germline V gene lookup returns CDR1 WNHNN and CDR2 SYGVQD (reference sequence). The CDR3 is made up of 11 amino acids. The TCR comes from a woman in her 40s in good health and CMV-seropositive. Specimen: PBMCs. V and J are TRBV10-1 and TRBJ1-1; D not certain. In DNA, the CDR3 is TGCGCCAGCAGTGAGGGAGCGAACCTCCGATTT. This encodes CASSEGANLRF.